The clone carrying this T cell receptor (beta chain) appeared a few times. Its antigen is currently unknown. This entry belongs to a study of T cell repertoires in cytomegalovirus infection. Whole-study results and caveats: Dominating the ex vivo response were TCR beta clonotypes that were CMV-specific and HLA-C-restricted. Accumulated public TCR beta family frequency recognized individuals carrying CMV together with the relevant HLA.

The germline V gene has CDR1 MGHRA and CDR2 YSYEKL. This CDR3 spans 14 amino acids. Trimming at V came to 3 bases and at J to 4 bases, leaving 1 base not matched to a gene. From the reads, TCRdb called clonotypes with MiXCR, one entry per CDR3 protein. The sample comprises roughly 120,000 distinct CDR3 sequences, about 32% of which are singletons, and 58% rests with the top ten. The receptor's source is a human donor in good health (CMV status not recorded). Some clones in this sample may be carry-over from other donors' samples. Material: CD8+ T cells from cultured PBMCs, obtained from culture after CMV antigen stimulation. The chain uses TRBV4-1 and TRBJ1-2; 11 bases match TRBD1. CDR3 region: CASSHGTGGYGYTF. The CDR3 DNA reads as TGCGCCAGCAGCCACGGGACAGGGGGCTATGGCTACACCTTC.